This is a list of T cell receptor beta chains from one sample in a study of patients and donors after allogeneic stem cell transplantation. TCRdb re-called the RT-PCR reads through MiXCR, storing one row per CDR3 protein. The table has about 960,000 distinct CDR3 sequences, about a sixth seen once; the top ten hold roughly 6.4%. The sequencing sample was made of blood, either unsorted or a sorted T cell fraction (not recorded which). Receptors were obtained from a human donor who was either an allogeneic HSCT recipient or a stem cell or donor lymphocyte infusion donor (not recorded which). It is not recorded whose cells these are; they may come from a transplant donor. Each CDR3 is given with its conserved first and last residue. Each record gives: V gene, D gene, clone size, J gene, CDR3 protein, CDR3 DNA. D genes are given only for firm matches. The size field is filled for only some rows; it gives once, few, many or a size class.

v_gene: TRBV10-3; d_gene: -; abundance: -; j_gene: TRBJ2-6; CDR3aa: CAISPTGALPGANVLTF; CDR3nt: TGTGCCATCAGCCCGACAGGAGCCCTCCCCGGGGCCAACGTCCTGACTTTC
v_gene: TRBV2; d_gene: -; abundance: -; j_gene: TRBJ1-1; CDR3aa: CASRRWEVGYAEAFF; CDR3nt: TGTGCCAGCAGACGGTGGGAGGTCGGGTACGCTGAAGCTTTCTTT
v_gene: TRBV25-1; d_gene: -; abundance: few; j_gene: TRBJ1-1; CDR3aa: CASSLHGDTEAFF; CDR3nt: TGTGCCAGCAGTCTACACGGTGACACTGAAGCTTTCTTT
v_gene: TRBV9; d_gene: -; abundance: once; j_gene: TRBJ1-2; CDR3aa: CASSPRVGVTTSYGYTF; CDR3nt: TGTGCCAGCAGCCCTCGAGTAGGGGTTACGACTAGCTATGGCTACACCTTC
v_gene: TRBV10-3; d_gene: -; abundance: many; j_gene: TRBJ1-6; CDR3aa: CATRGPGNNSPLHF; CDR3nt: TGTGCCACCCGGGGGCCAGGGAATAATTCACCCCTCCACTTT
v_gene: TRBV6-2/TRBV6-3; d_gene: -; abundance: -; j_gene: TRBJ1-5; CDR3aa: CASSYGREGSNQPQHF; CDR3nt: TGTGCCAGCAGTTACGGGAGGGAGGGAAGCAATCAGCCCCAGCATTTT
v_gene: TRBV25-1; d_gene: TRBD1; abundance: -; j_gene: TRBJ2-3; CDR3aa: CASSEYQGAGLLTDTQYF; CDR3nt: TGTGCCAGCAGTGAATACCAGGGGGCGGGATTGCTCACAGATACGCAGTATTTT
v_gene: TRBV7-7; d_gene: -; abundance: few; j_gene: TRBJ2-3; CDR3aa: CASSLDPTSAQYF; CDR3nt: TGTGCTAGCAGCTTAGATCCGACATCAGCGCAGTATTTT
v_gene: TRBV4-3; d_gene: -; abundance: -; j_gene: TRBJ2-7; CDR3aa: CASSQVVSGIEQYF; CDR3nt: TGCGCCAGCAGCCAAGTCGTTTCAGGGATCGAGCAGTACTTC
v_gene: TRBV2; d_gene: TRBD1; abundance: few; j_gene: TRBJ2-6; CDR3aa: CASHAGTGINVLTF; CDR3nt: TGTGCCAGCCACGCCGGGACAGGGATCAACGTCCTGACTTTC
v_gene: TRBV12-3/TRBV12-4; d_gene: TRBD1; abundance: few; j_gene: TRBJ1-5; CDR3aa: CASSLGAGQVSNQPQHF; CDR3nt: TGTGCCAGCAGTTTAGGGGCCGGACAGGTTAGCAATCAGCCCCAGCATTTT
v_gene: TRBV12-3/TRBV12-4; d_gene: -; abundance: many; j_gene: TRBJ1-2; CDR3aa: CASSLRQNYGYTF; CDR3nt: TGTGCCAGCAGTTTAAGGCAGAACTATGGCTACACCTTC
v_gene: TRBV7-9; d_gene: TRBD1; abundance: many; j_gene: TRBJ2-7; CDR3aa: CASSLTGTGIYEQYF; CDR3nt: TGTGCCAGCAGCTTAACCGGGACAGGGATCTACGAGCAGTACTTC
v_gene: TRBV21-1; d_gene: -; abundance: -; j_gene: TRBJ2-5; CDR3aa: CASSKVGAEETQYF; CDR3nt: TGTGCCAGCAGCAAAGTCGGCGCTGAAGAGACCCAGTACTTC
v_gene: TRBV7-2; d_gene: TRBD1; abundance: -; j_gene: TRBJ2-7; CDR3aa: CASSIGQGGYYEQYF; CDR3nt: TGTGCCAGCAGCATCGGACAGGGTGGTTACTACGAGCAGTACTTC
v_gene: TRBV20-1; d_gene: -; abundance: -; j_gene: TRBJ2-3; CDR3aa: CSASPQRVGDTQYF; CDR3nt: TGCAGTGCTAGTCCCCAGCGGGTCGGCGATACGCAGTATTTT
v_gene: TRBV11-2; d_gene: -; abundance: -; j_gene: TRBJ2-3; CDR3aa: CASSLEGAVVDTQFF; CDR3nt: TGTGCCAGCAGCTTAGAAGGGGCGGTTGTCGATACGCAGTTTTTT
v_gene: TRBV7-8; d_gene: -; abundance: few; j_gene: TRBJ2-3; CDR3aa: CASSLILSDTQYF; CDR3nt: TGTGCCAGCAGCTTAATATTATCCGATACGCAGTATTTT
v_gene: TRBV7-2; d_gene: TRBD2; abundance: -; j_gene: TRBJ2-1; CDR3aa: CASSLVGGGASEQFF; CDR3nt: TGTGCCAGCAGCTTAGTAGGCGGGGGGGCTAGTGAGCAGTTCTTC
v_gene: TRBV5-1; d_gene: TRBD2; abundance: -; j_gene: TRBJ2-1; CDR3aa: CASSSTTSGGYNEQFF; CDR3nt: TGCGCCAGCAGCTCGACAACTAGCGGGGGCTACAATGAGCAGTTCTTC
v_gene: TRBV7-9; d_gene: TRBD1; abundance: -; j_gene: TRBJ2-2; CDR3aa: CASSSAETGPGELFF; CDR3nt: TGTGCCAGCAGCAGTGCCGAGACAGGGCCCGGGGAGCTGTTTTTT
v_gene: TRBV2; d_gene: TRBD2; abundance: -; j_gene: TRBJ2-1; CDR3aa: CAIGTSQQSEQFF; CDR3nt: TGTGCCATCGGGACTAGCCAGCAGAGTGAGCAGTTCTTC
v_gene: TRBV10-3; d_gene: TRBD2; abundance: few; j_gene: TRBJ2-7; CDR3aa: CAISGRGGGYEQYF; CDR3nt: TGTGCCATCAGTGGGAGGGGCGGGGGCTACGAGCAGTACTTC
v_gene: TRBV4-1; d_gene: -; abundance: -; j_gene: TRBJ1-5; CDR3aa: CASSQGTAFGSNQPQHF; CDR3nt: TGCGCCAGCAGCCAAGGTACGGCCTTTGGTAGCAATCAGCCCCAGCATTTT
v_gene: TRBV12-3/TRBV12-4; d_gene: -; abundance: -; j_gene: TRBJ1-1; CDR3aa: CASRRTFNTEAFF; CDR3nt: TGTGCCAGCAGGAGGACGTTTAACACTGAAGCTTTCTTT
v_gene: TRBV9; d_gene: TRBD2; abundance: -; j_gene: TRBJ2-3; CDR3aa: CASSPPRTSGVDTQYF; CDR3nt: TGTGCCAGCAGCCCCCCTCGGACTAGCGGGGTGGATACGCAGTATTTT
v_gene: TRBV20-1; d_gene: -; abundance: few; j_gene: TRBJ1-4; CDR3aa: CSAKFPGLNEKLFF; CDR3nt: TGCAGTGCTAAATTTCCGGGGTTGAATGAAAAACTGTTTTTT
v_gene: TRBV3-1; d_gene: TRBD2; abundance: -; j_gene: TRBJ2-3; CDR3aa: CASSQTGTSGTDTQYF; CDR3nt: TGTGCCAGCAGCCAGACCGGGACTAGCGGCACAGATACGCAGTATTTT
v_gene: TRBV12-3/TRBV12-4; d_gene: -; abundance: few; j_gene: TRBJ2-6; CDR3aa: CASSSRGLGANVLTF; CDR3nt: TGTGCCAGCAGTTCGAGGGGCCTGGGGGCCAACGTCCTGACTTTC
v_gene: TRBV7-2; d_gene: TRBD1; abundance: -; j_gene: TRBJ2-1; CDR3aa: CATSRDRGPNEQFF; CDR3nt: TGTGCCACGTCCCGGGACAGGGGGCCCAATGAGCAGTTCTTC
v_gene: TRBV7-9; d_gene: -; abundance: few; j_gene: TRBJ1-1; CDR3aa: CASSLDVTAREAFF; CDR3nt: TGTGCCAGCAGCTTAGACGTGACAGCGAGGGAAGCTTTCTTT
v_gene: TRBV6-2/TRBV6-3; d_gene: -; abundance: -; j_gene: TRBJ1-2; CDR3aa: CASSTEIYGYTF; CDR3nt: TGTGCCAGCAGTACAGAGATCTATGGCTACACCTTC
v_gene: TRBV6-4; d_gene: -; abundance: few; j_gene: TRBJ2-3; CDR3aa: CASSDSFSADTQYF; CDR3nt: TGTGCCAGCAGTGACTCTTTTTCCGCAGATACGCAGTATTTT